Listed here are 5 T cell receptor beta chains from one sample, sequenced in a study of CD8 T cells in Susac syndrome (dated by TCRdb to the late 2010s). Libraries came from the immunoSEQ multiplex PCR assay. RNA was extracted with the RNeasy kit and 0.5 to 1 ug was reverse transcribed using random hexamers. In-frame beta chains were kept once TCRdb had trimmed the public reads at Q25 with fastp and called clones with MiXCR. Each CDR3 protein gets just one entry, which takes the most common genes and DNA from the rows behind it. In this sample the table shows 200,000 to 250,000 distinct CDR3 sequences, over 90% of which occur a single time. The biggest ten clones account for 0.15% of the sample. Material for sequencing was CD4+ T cells from PBMCs. These receptors came from a human donor with Susac syndrome.

In DNA, the CDR3 is TGTGCCAGCGCCTTAATGGGACTGGCGGGTTTGGATACGCAGTATTTT. It specifies CASALMGLAGLDTQYF. The chain uses TRBV12-3 or TRBV12-4 and TRBJ2-3; a weak D match, TRBD2 (6 bases). V was shortened by 8 bases and J by 6 bases, with 24 bases between the two germline ends. The CDR3 sequence is 16 residues long.

The chain has TRBV4-3 and TRBJ2-7, with D possibly TRBD2 on 6 matching bases. V lost 0 bases, J lost 7 bases, and 19 bases lay in between. Looked up from germline, CDR1 is LGHNA and CDR2 is YSLEER. The CDR3 runs 16 residues. The CDR3 loop reads CASSQDPGGPMGEQYF. Written as DNA, the CDR3 is TGCGCCAGCAGCCAAGACCCCGGGGGTCCTATGGGGGAGCAGTACTTC.

The sample holds one count of this clonotype. The rearrangement links TRBV12-5 to TRBJ2-1; the D is unclear. From germline, CDR1 is LGHNT and CDR2 FRNRAP. CDR3 length: 15 residues. With 0 bases removed from V and 5 bases from J, the gap between germline ends came to 11 bases. CDR3 nucleotides: TGTGCTAGTGGTTTGGTTGGAACCGTCCACAATGAGCAGTTCTTC. This codes for CASGLVGTVHNEQFF. Full variable domain (missing parts from reference TRBV12-5 and TRBJ2-1): DARVTQTPRHKVTEMGQEVTMRCQPILGHNTVFWYRQTMMQGLELLAYFRNRAPLDDSGMPKDRFSAEMPDATLATLKIQPSEPRDSAVYFCASGLVGTVHNEQFFGPGTRLTVL.

V usage is TRBV7-2 and J usage is TRBJ1-1; D is undetermined. Trimming took 2 bases from V and 4 from J, leaving 20 bases between them. The germline gives CDR1 SGHTA, CDR2 FQGNSA. The CDR3 length is 17 residues. The CDR3 is CASSLPHTSVSGTEAFF. In nucleotides, the CDR3 is TGTGCCAGCAGCTTACCCCATACTTCGGTCTCGGGCACTGAAGCTTTCTTT.

This clonotype was recorded once. V and J are TRBV5-6 and TRBJ2-7; 7 nucleotides match TRBD2. The germline V gene has CDR1 SGHDT and CDR2 YYEEEE. V lost 3 bases and J lost 2; bases outside the gene matches: 11. The CDR3 runs to 16 residues. The CDR3 is CASSSEWGGSPYEQYF. CDR3 DNA sequence: TGTGCCAGCAGCTCCGAATGGGGGGGGTCTCCCTACGAGCAGTACTTC.